Below, 28 T cell receptor beta chains from the same sample are listed, as sequenced in a study of CD4 and CD8 cells across lung adenocarcinoma regions. TCRdb re-derived calls from the PCR reads in MiXCR, one entry per CDR3 protein. This sample has around 20,000 distinct CDR3 sequences, with approximately 49% found just once. The sequencing input was CD8+ T cells from the center of a lung tumor. The receptor source for this set is a female donor with lung adenocarcinoma. The CD4 and CD8 labels of this study may be unreliable.

Concerning this clonotype: Germline and junction disagree at one end, which may indicate a read error. The rearrangement links TRBV12-5 to TRBJ2-5; TRBD2 matches 7 bases. Looked up from germline, CDR1 is LGHNT and CDR2 is FRNRAP. The CDR3 extends over 14 amino acids. The CDR3 coding sequence is TGTGCGGGTGCCGGGAGCGGGAATACAGAGACCCAGTATTTC. It translates to CAGAGSGNTETQYF.

This clonotype has a count of ten or more. The J gene is TRBJ2-1, the V gene TRBV6-1; 7 bases match TRBD2. TRBJ2-7 explains the end of the DNA better; the J call may be wrong. The germline gives CDR1 MNHNS, CDR2 SASEGT. The CDR3 consists of 13 residues. DNA for the CDR3: TGTGCCAGCGGGGGGGAGTCTTACGACGAGCAGTACTTC. Translated: CASGGESYDEQYF.

In nucleotides, the CDR3 is TGTGCCAGCAGTGCGCGGGGCTCCTACAATGAGCAGTTCTTC. Its translation: CASSARGSYNEQFF. The chain combines TRBV6-1 with TRBJ2-1, with D perhaps TRBD2 (6 bases). Germline CDR1 MNHNS, CDR2 SASEGT. V was pared by 4 bases and J by 0 bases, with 7 bases between. The CDR3 is 14 residues long.

V is TRBV10-3 and J is TRBJ2-1; 7 nucleotides agree with TRBD2. The J call is doubtful: the DNA matches TRBJ2-5 better. Germline-derived CDR1 and CDR2 are ENHRY and SYGVKD. CDR3 length equals 18 residues. The CDR3 spells CAISGFESAGEEGETQYF. The CDR3 nucleotides read TGTGCCATCAGTGGGTTCGAATCGGCGGGAGAGGAGGGAGAGACCCAGTACTTC.

The V gene is TRBV7-6, the J gene TRBJ2-1, with TRBD2 as a possible D gene (6 bases). The CDR3 has 15 residues. Deletions cut 5 bases from V and 7 bases from J, with 18 bases between. CDR1 and CDR2 (germline): SGHVS, FNYEAQ. DNA for the CDR3: TGTGCCAGCAGCCTACGGGCCGGGAGTGCGAATGAGCAGTTCTTC. It translates to CASSLRAGSANEQFF.

The rearrangement joins TRBV6-1 to TRBJ2-5, with TRBD2 identical over 14 bases. The CDR3 spans 19 residues. J lost 0 bases, V lost 6 bases, and 12 bases had no gene match. The V gene's germline CDR1 is MNHNS and CDR2 SASEGT. CDR3 amino acids: CASRRIGLAGGGNQETQYF. CDR3 nucleotides: TGTGCCAGCAGACGGATCGGACTAGCGGGAGGTGGTAACCAAGAGACCCAGTACTTC.

The chain recombines TRBV5-1 with TRBJ2-7; a weak D match, TRBD2 (5 bases). Trimming took off 2 bases at V and 0 bases at J, with 9 bases between the two ends. There are 14 residues in the CDR3. CDR1 and CDR2 (germline): SGHRS, YFSETQ. For the CDR3, the DNA is TGCGCCAGCAGCTTCGTGGGGAGCTCCTACGAGCAGTACTTC. This gives the protein CASSFVGSSYEQYF.

The rearrangement uses TRBV6-5 and TRBJ2-3, with 11 bases lining up with TRBD1. The DNA end is a closer match to TRBJ2-1, so the J assignment may be wrong. Germline V CDR1 and CDR2: MNHEY, SVGAGI. The CDR3 runs 15 residues. The chain's CDR3 is CASSYAGQGANEQFF. The CDR3 DNA follows: TGTGCCAGCAGCTACGCCGGACAGGGGGCCAATGAGCAGTTCTTC.

In its sample, this clonotype was seen many times. Here the CDR3 reads CASSLAPLAGTYEQYF. DNA of the CDR3: TGTGCCAGCAGCTTAGCCCCCCTAGCGGGGACCTACGAGCAGTACTTC. The chain recombines TRBV7-2 with TRBJ2-7; 9 nucleotides align to TRBD2. CDR1 is SGHTA, CDR2 FQGNSA, per germline. Trimming took 0 bases from V and 2 from J; bases not matched to a gene: 5. The CDR3 totals 16 residues.

Regarding this clonotype: Germline and junction disagree at one end, which may indicate a read error. The gene calls are TRBV6-1 and TRBJ2-4, with D perhaps matching TRBD1 (5 bases). Germline CDR1 and CDR2: MNHNS and SASEGT. The CDR3 loop spans 14 amino acids. CDR3 DNA: TGTGCCAGCAGGGGGCTAGGTGCCAAAAACATGCAGTACTTC. Protein product: CASRGLGAKNMQYF.

The genes are TRBV10-1 and TRBJ2-5; tentatively, D is TRBD1 (7 bases). Trimming left V 0 bases short and J 3 bases short, with 14 bases between. CDR1 is WNHNN and CDR2 is SYGVQD in the germline V gene (reference sequence). This CDR3 is 16 amino acids long. CDR3 residues: CASSESGGQQKETQYF. CDR3 sequence (DNA): TGCGCCAGCAGTGAGTCGGGGGGACAGCAAAAAGAGACCCAGTACTTC.

In its sample, this clonotype ranks as medium-sized. This chain connects TRBV27 to TRBJ2-3; D possibly corresponds to TRBD2 (5 bases). Trimming stripped 1 base from V and 1 base from J, with 12 bases between. Looked up from germline, CDR1 is MNHEY and CDR2 is SMNVEV (reference sequence). The CDR3 sequence is 16 residues long. This chain's CDR3 is CASSLYGGSGTDTQYF. CDR3 bases: TGTGCCAGCAGTTTATACGGTGGGAGTGGCACAGATACGCAGTATTTT.

In its sample, this clonotype was seen a few times. The genes are TRBV6-1 and TRBJ2-1; maybe TRBD1 (6 bases). The CDR3 covers 14 residues. V lost 6 bases and J 1 base, leaving 10 bases between the germline ends. The germline V gene has CDR1 MNHNS and CDR2 SASEGT. The CDR3 DNA sequence: TGTGCCAGCAGACCGGGACAATCCTACAATGAGCAGTTCTTC. Its protein is CASRPGQSYNEQFF.

V gene TRBV27 combines with J gene TRBJ2-4, with D tentatively TRBD1 (6 bases). Germline loops: CDR1 MNHEY, CDR2 SMNVEV (reference sequence). V was clipped by 6 bases and J by 5 bases, with 17 bases between them. CDR3 size: 15 residues. The CDR3 here is CASRPGVCAQNIQYF. CDR3 nucleotides: TGTGCCAGCAGGCCAGGGGTATGTGCCCAAAACATTCAGTACTTC.

The genes are TRBV10-1 and TRBJ2-4, with D possibly being TRBD1 or TRBD2 (5 bases each). The last part of the DNA fits TRBJ2-3 better; the J call may be wrong. In germline, CDR1 is WNHNN, CDR2 SYGVQD (reference sequence). This CDR3 spans 14 amino acids. The CDR3 DNA sequence: TGCCGCAGCACGGGGCTGCGAGCCAAAGACATTCAGTATTTT. Translation: CRSTGLRAKDIQYF.

The gene calls are TRBV7-2 and TRBJ1-2; maybe TRBD1 (6 bases). The CDR3 is 14 amino acids. Trimming cost V 5 bases and J 7 bases, with 17 bases left between them. CDR1 SGHTA and CDR2 FQGNSA come from the germline V gene. CDR3 sequence reads: CASSLTRGARGYTF. CDR3 nucleotide sequence: TGTGCCAGCAGCCTGACCCGGGGGGCCCGTGGCTACACCTTC.

For this clonotype: A junction boundary mismatches the germline segment, possibly from a read error. The CDR3 region has the DNA TGTGCCGCGGGGTTTTGGGACAGACAACCAGAGACGCAGTATTTT. It yields the protein CAAGFWDRQPETQYF. This chain connects TRBV27 to TRBJ2-3, with D maybe TRBD1 (7 bases). The CDR3 is made up of 15 amino acids. Germline CDR1 reads MNHEY; CDR2 reads SMNVEV (reference sequence).

CDR3 bases: TGTGCCAGCAGTGAGTTAGGACAGGACTCTGGGGCCAACGTCCTGACTTTC. Its protein product is CASSELGQDSGANVLTF. The chain joins TRBV6-1 to TRBJ2-6; 7 bases agree with TRBD1. Germline CDR1 is MNHNS and CDR2 is SASEGT. The CDR3 extends over 17 amino acids. V trimming: 3 bases; J trimming: 0 bases; junction bases outside the gene matches: 5.

This clonotype was picked up one time. The chain has TRBV7-2 and TRBJ2-1; D call uncertain. TRBJ2-5 explains the end of the DNA better; the J call may be wrong. The CDR3 spans 13 residues. In germline, CDR1 is SGHTA, CDR2 FQGNSA. CDR3 sequence: CAGGLMASDAQYF. CDR3 nucleotides: TGTGCCGGCGGCTTAATGGCCTCAGACGCCCAGTACTTC.

The V gene is TRBV10-2, the J gene TRBJ2-3, with 9 bases identical to TRBD2. Per the germline V gene, CDR1 is WSHSY and CDR2 is SAAADI. The length of the CDR3 is 14 residues. The ends lost 6 bases at V and 12 bases at J; junction bases unmatched: 13. CDR3 protein: CASSESGGRDTQYF. For the CDR3, the DNA is TGCGCCAGCAGCGAAAGCGGGGGGAGGGACACTCAGTATTTT.

A word on this clonotype: Relative to the germline gene, one junction end is altered; a read error may explain this. The CDR3 loop reads CAGIGGCGAETQYF. The DNA of the CDR3 is TGTGCGGGCATCGGGGGCTGTGGGGCAGAGACCCAGTATTTC. V usage is TRBV10-3 and J usage is TRBJ2-3; D possibly matches TRBD1 or TRBD2 (6 bases each). Germline V gene sequence: CDR1 ENHRY, CDR2 SYGVKD. This CDR3 is 14 amino acids long.

The chain combines TRBV6-1 with TRBJ2-1; 14 bases are a match to TRBD2. The CDR3 covers 18 residues. V lost 7 bases and J lost 1; bases outside the gene matches: 9. Germline V gives CDR1 MNHNS, CDR2 SASEGT. In nucleotides, the CDR3 is TGTGCCAGCACCCGCGGGACTAGCGGGGGACTATCCTACAATGAGCAGTTCTTC. As protein: CASTRGTSGGLSYNEQFF.

Concerning this clonotype: One junction end disagrees with the germline gene, perhaps due to a read error. The J gene is TRBJ2-5, the V gene TRBV27, with TRBD2 identical over 8 bases. Germline assignment: CDR1 MNHEY and CDR2 SMNVEV (reference sequence). This CDR3 spans 15 amino acids. The CDR3 bases are TGTGGCGGGGGGCAGCGGGGCCGACACCAAGAGACGCAGTACTTC. It specifies CGGGQRGRHQETQYF.

The CDR3 sequence: CASSPGLWATDTQYF. CDR3 in DNA: TGCGCCAGCAGTCCGGGGCTGTGGGCCACAGACACGCAGTACTTC. The V gene is TRBV10-1, the J gene TRBJ2-4; TRBD1 or TRBD2 may be the D gene (5 bases each). CDR3 length: 15 amino acids. The V and J ends lost 5 bases and 13 bases respectively, with 24 bases between them. Looked up from germline, CDR1 is WNHNN and CDR2 is SYGVQD (reference sequence).

This clonotype came up many times. A much larger clone lies a single base off, so this may be a read error. This chain connects TRBV6-5 to TRBJ2-1, with TRBD2 matching 8 bases. The J call could be wrong; TRBJ2-7 is a better fit for the DNA end. From germline, CDR1 is MNHEY and CDR2 SVGAGI. This CDR3 contains 13 residues. The CDR3 sequence is CASSYPGLGRQYF. In nucleotides, the CDR3 is TGTGCCAGCAGTTATCCGGGACTAGGGAGGCAGTACTTC.

Many counts were recorded for this clonotype. This sequence joins TRBV4-2 and TRBJ2-1, with 10 bases matching TRBD2. Germline assignment: CDR1 LGHNA and CDR2 YNFKEQ. V lost 5 bases and J lost 0; bases outside the gene matches: 1. The CDR3 has 15 residues. CDR3 protein: CASSASGSSYNEQFF. The CDR3 nucleotides are TGTGCCAGCAGCGCTAGCGGGAGCTCCTACAATGAGCAGTTCTTC.

The chain recombines TRBV5-1 with TRBJ2-2; 7 bases match TRBD1. CDR1 and CDR2 (germline): SGHRS, YFSETQ. There are 14 residues in the CDR3. With V trimmed by 5 bases and J by 7 bases, 8 bases remained unmatched. The CDR3 spells CASSEEQGNGELFF. The CDR3 bases are TGCGCCAGCAGTGAAGAACAGGGGAACGGGGAGCTGTTTTTT.

This clonotype was detected ten times or more. V gene TRBV5-1 combines with J gene TRBJ2-1; 9 bases line up with TRBD2. This CDR3 has 15 residues. Germline V gives CDR1 SGHRS, CDR2 YFSETQ. After removal of 4 bases from V and 8 bases from J, the junction contained 10 bases not matched to a gene. The CDR3 DNA is TGCGCCAGCAGCCCCGGAATAGCGGGAGATGATGAGCAGTTCTTC. It specifies CASSPGIAGDDEQFF. The full variable domain, its missing parts supplied by reference TRBV5-1 and TRBJ2-1, is KAGVTQTPRYLIKTRGQQVTLSCSPISGHRSVSWYQQTPGQGLQFLFEYFSETQRNKGNFPGRFSGRQFSNSRSEMNVSTLELGDSALYLCASSPGIAGDDEQFFGPGTRLTVL.